A single sample is the source of the 22 T cell receptor beta chains below, sequenced in a study of cytomegalovirus exposure and HLA in healthy donors (dated by TCRdb to the late 2010s). Library construction relied on the immunoSEQ multiplex PCR assay. The multiplex PCR relied on a mix of 60 forward primers for TCR Vbeta segments and 13 reverse primers for TCR Jbeta segments. TCRdb obtained this table from immuneACCESS and retained in-frame rearrangements with V and J assigned. These tables miss some clones; where compared with another copy, unresolved V genes account for less than half of the shortfall, and the remainder is unexplained. The sample table holds around 71,000 clones. The ten most abundant clones make up about 1.8% of the sample. Sample: PBMCs. These receptors were collected from a woman in her 30s in good health and CMV-seronegative.

The V gene is TRBV7-2, the J gene TRBJ2-5; TRBD2 might be the D (6 bases). The J call may be mistaken, given a closer DNA end match to TRBJ2-7. The CDR3 totals 15 residues. CDR1 is SGHTA and CDR2 is FQGNSA in the germline V gene. In nucleotides, the CDR3 is TGTGCCAGCAGCTTTGAACAACGACTAGCCTACGAGCAGTACTTC. As protein: CASSFEQRLAYEQYF.

The chain is built from TRBV5-1 and TRBJ2-7; tentatively, D is TRBD2 (6 bases). In germline, CDR1 is SGHRS, CDR2 YFSETQ. This CDR3 is built from 13 residues. The V and J ends lost 5 bases and 3 bases respectively, with 12 bases between them. The CDR3 DNA reads TGCGCCAGCAGAACTGCGGGACGCTACGAGCAGTACTTC. Amino acids: CASRTAGRYEQYF.

The rearrangement joins TRBV20-1 to TRBJ2-7; D is uncertain. Trimming took 4 bases from V and 6 from J, leaving 10 bases between them. The CDR3 extends over 11 amino acids. Germline-derived CDR1 and CDR2 are DFQATT and SNEGSKA (reference sequence). CDR3 in amino acids: CSATRTGEQYF. The DNA of the CDR3 is TGCAGTGCTACTAGAACTGGCGAGCAGTACTTC.

The rearrangement uses TRBV6-5 and TRBJ2-7; D remains ambiguous. This CDR3 comprises 14 residues. The germline V gene has CDR1 MNHEY and CDR2 SVGAGI. V was pared by 6 bases and J by 3 bases, with 15 bases between. The CDR3 nucleotides are TGTGCCAGCAGCTCGCCTGACAAATTCTACGAGCAGTACTTC. Encoded protein: CASSSPDKFYEQYF.

This chain uses TRBV5-6 with TRBJ1-2, with unresolved D. The CDR3 covers 12 residues. Trimming pared 6 bases from V and 4 bases from J, leaving 10 bases between. Germline loops: CDR1 SGHDT, CDR2 YYEEEE. CDR3 coding DNA: TGTGCCAGCACGGAGGGTGGCTATGGCTACACCTTC. Protein product: CASTEGGYGYTF.

CDR3 protein: CASSLRGTGTGDGYTF. In DNA, the CDR3 is TGTGCCAGCAGCCTTAGGGGTACCGGGACAGGGGATGGCTACACCTTC. The rearrangement uses TRBV7-8 and TRBJ1-2; 10 bases are a match to TRBD1. This CDR3 is built from 16 residues. J gave up 6 bases and V 5 bases, and 12 bases lay outside the gene matches. The germline V gene encodes CDR1 SGHVS and CDR2 FQNEAQ.

The chain joins TRBV9 to TRBJ2-7, with 11 bases matching TRBD1. This CDR3 comprises 15 residues. Germline CDR1 reads SGDLS; CDR2 reads YYNGEE. Germline trimming cut 2 bases from V and 3 bases from J; bases unmatched to any gene: 4. The CDR3 here is CASSVGTGGFYEQYF. CDR3 nucleotides: TGTGCCAGCAGCGTCGGGACAGGGGGTTTCTACGAGCAGTACTTC.

V and J are TRBV6-5 and TRBJ1-1; maybe TRBD1 (6 bases). CDR3 length: 13 residues. CDR1 and CDR2 (germline): MNHEY, SVGAGI. V shed 4 bases and J shed 6 bases, with 12 bases lying between them. CDR3 sequence: CASSLVEGAEAFF. The CDR3 nucleotides are TGTGCCAGCAGTTTAGTTGAGGGGGCTGAAGCTTTCTTT.

The chain is built from TRBV5-1 and TRBJ2-1; 13 bases match TRBD2. This CDR3 spans 15 amino acids. J gave up 9 bases and V 3 bases, and 6 bases lay outside the gene matches. Germline V gene sequence: CDR1 SGHRS, CDR2 YFSETQ. CDR3 nucleotides: TGCGCCAGCAGCTCGGGACTAGCGGGGATGGGTGAGCAGTTCTTC. The encoded protein is CASSSGLAGMGEQFF.

V is TRBV19 and J is TRBJ1-2; TRBD1 might be the D (6 bases). V lost 0 bases, J lost 7 bases, and 12 bases lay in between. This CDR3 has 14 residues. Germline CDR1 is LNHDA and CDR2 is SQIVND (reference sequence). The DNA of the CDR3 is TGTGCCAGTAGTATAGAGAGGGGGTCCGCTGGCTACACCTTC. It translates to CASSIERGSAGYTF.

The J gene is TRBJ2-3, the V gene TRBV18, with 7 bases that match TRBD2. The germline gives CDR1 KGHSH, CDR2 LQKENI. After removal of 2 bases from V and 1 base from J, the junction contained 3 bases not matched to a gene. This CDR3 has 15 amino acids. The CDR3 sequence is CASSPSLAGTDTQYF. The DNA of the CDR3 is TGTGCCAGCTCACCATCGCTAGCGGGCACAGATACGCAGTATTTT.

The chain combines TRBV4-1 with TRBJ1-3, with a weak D call TRBD1 (5 bases). The CDR3 is 16 residues long. In germline, CDR1 is MGHRA, CDR2 YSYEKL. The ends were cut back, 0 bases at V and 4 bases at J, with 13 bases in the middle. The CDR3 DNA follows: TGCGCCAGCAGCCAAGATTCGAGCCAGGGAGGAAACACCATATATTTT. It translates to CASSQDSSQGGNTIYF.

The J gene is TRBJ2-7, the V gene TRBV6-5; a possible D gene is TRBD1 (6 bases). V was trimmed by 5 bases and J by 2 bases, leaving 16 bases between them. Germline V gene sequence: CDR1 MNHEY, CDR2 SVGAGI. CDR3 length: 15 amino acids. The CDR3 here is CASSGGNRGAYEQYF. The CDR3 DNA follows: TGTGCCAGCAGTGGGGGCAATAGGGGAGCCTACGAGCAGTACTTC.

The V and J genes are TRBV5-1 and TRBJ2-1; 12 positions match TRBD2. Germline lookup yields CDR1 SGHRS and CDR2 YFSETQ. Trimming removed 1 base from V and 9 bases from J; junction bases left unmatched: 5. The CDR3 has 15 amino acids. CDR3 loop: CASSLLAGGPGEQFF. CDR3 DNA sequence: TGCGCCAGCAGCTTGCTAGCGGGAGGGCCAGGTGAGCAGTTCTTC.

The chain combines TRBV28 with TRBJ2-7; 12 bases match TRBD2. V lost 6 bases to trimming and J lost 6 bases; unmatched junction nucleotides: 12. CDR3 length: 16 residues. Per the germline V gene, CDR1 is MDHEN and CDR2 is SYDVKM. CDR3 region: CASRMTRLAGVGEQYF. The CDR3, as DNA: TGTGCCAGCAGAATGACGCGACTAGCGGGAGTGGGCGAGCAGTACTTC.

J is TRBJ1-1 and V is TRBV7-9, with D perhaps TRBD1 (5 bases). CDR1 is SEHNR, CDR2 FQNEAQ, per germline (reference sequence). The CDR3 runs to 14 residues. Between the trimmed V and J ends, which lost 4 bases and 4 bases, there was a span of 13 bases. The CDR3 DNA follows: TGTGCCAGCAGCTCGCCAGACAGTCCCACTGAAGCTTTCTTT. Encoded protein: CASSSPDSPTEAFF.

The rearrangement links TRBV7-3 to TRBJ1-1; D call uncertain. CDR3 length: 13 residues. Germline values: CDR1 SGHTA, CDR2 FQGTGA. V was clipped by 6 bases and J by 1 base, with 9 bases between them. CDR3 sequence (DNA): TGTGCCAGCAGAAGAGGCTGGAACACTGAAGCTTTCTTT. Its protein product is CASRRGWNTEAFF. The full variable domain, completed using reference TRBV7-3 and TRBJ1-1, is GAGVSQTPSNKVTEKGKYVELRCDPISGHTALYWYRQSLGQGPEFLIYFQGTGAADDSGLPNDRFFAVRPEGSVSTLKIQRTERGDSAVYLCASRRGWNTEAFFGQGTRLTVV.

DNA of the CDR3: TGTGCCAGCAGTTACTCGGCGGGAGTGGTTGAGCAGTTCTTC. Amino acids: CASSYSAGVVEQFF. The chain is built from TRBV6-5 and TRBJ2-1; TRBD2 agrees at 7 bases. The V and J ends lost 0 bases and 9 bases, in that order; junction bases with no gene match: 5. This CDR3 comprises 14 residues. Germline V gene sequence: CDR1 MNHEY, CDR2 SVGAGI.

Turning to this clone: This sample also contains other DNA sequences that code for the same CDR3. The chain couples TRBV30 to TRBJ2-1; 7 bases are shared with TRBD2. CDR1 and CDR2 from the germline V gene are GTSNPN and SVGIG (reference sequence). With 1 base clipped from V and 6 bases from J, the junction kept 6 bases outside the gene matches. This CDR3 region has 14 residues. The CDR3, as DNA: TGTGCCTGGAGTGGGGGAGGGAGTATCAATGAGCAGTTCTTC. It codes for CAWSGGGSINEQFF.

This chain links TRBV6-1 with TRBJ2-7; D remains ambiguous. Germline loops: CDR1 MNHNS, CDR2 SASEGT. This CDR3 is 13 amino acids long. With 6 bases removed from V and 3 bases from J, the gap between germline ends came to 12 bases. The DNA of the CDR3 is TGTGCCAGCAGACGACTGGAGTTCTACGAGCAGTACTTC. Translation gives CASRRLEFYEQYF.

The V call is TRBV19, the J call TRBJ2-7; 8 bases match TRBD1. This CDR3 has 15 residues. Trimming cost V 5 bases and J 5 bases; bases outside gene matches: 11. Looked up from germline, CDR1 is LNHDA and CDR2 is SQIVND (reference sequence). Here the CDR3 DNA reads TGTGCCAGTAGTTTGGGGCAGGGGGCGGTCGACGAGCAGTACTTC. Translated, it gives CASSLGQGAVDEQYF. The entire variable domain, with the rest obtained from reference TRBV19 and TRBJ2-7, is as follows: DGGITQSPKYLFRKEGQNVTLSCEQNLNHDAMYWYRQDPGQGLRLIYYSQIVNDFQKGDIAEGYSVSREKKESFPLTVTSAQKNPTAFYLCASSLGQGAVDEQYFGPGTRLTVT.

This chain links TRBV5-1 with TRBJ1-1, with D unclear. V was clipped by 4 bases and J by 4 bases, with 17 bases between them. The CDR3 is 15 residues long. Germline V gene lookup returns CDR1 SGHRS and CDR2 YFSETQ. For the CDR3, the DNA is TGCGCCAGCAGCCGAGAGGGCTTGGGTGGCACTGAAGCTTTCTTT. Its protein is CASSREGLGGTEAFF. The variable domain in full, completed from reference TRBV5-1 and TRBJ1-1, reads KAGVTQTPRYLIKTRGQQVTLSCSPISGHRSVSWYQQTPGQGLQFLFEYFSETQRNKGNFPGRFSGRQFSNSRSEMNVSTLELGDSALYLCASSREGLGGTEAFFGQGTRLTVV.